Included here is one T cell receptor beta chain sequence, with context. This record belongs to a study of cytomegalovirus exposure and HLA in healthy donors. With 60 Vbeta and 13 Jbeta primers, the PCR was carried out. Using immunoSEQ multiplex PCR, the repertoire was profiled, and TCRdb retains in-frame clones only, with some absent. The sample has around 190,000 clones; over 75% are singletons. The V end was cut by 0 bases, the J end by 9 bases, with 11 bases between. Germline-derived CDR1 and CDR2 are SGHTA and FQGTGA. CDR3 size: 13 residues. The source of this sequence is a woman aged 45 to 65 in good health and CMV-seronegative. This chain joins TRBV7-3 and TRBJ2-5, with unresolved D. Specimen: PBMCs. The CDR3 DNA follows: TGTGCCAGCAGCTTAACCCCAAGTGGGCCCCAGTACTTC. Its protein product is CASSLTPSGPQYF.